This T cell receptor beta chain originates from a study of shared clonotypes between healthy human individuals. Overall study context: Donor ages ranged 18 to 49 years: a couple of women, a few men. Notes on the study in general: Estimated richness values were generally larger in naive subsets than in memory subsets.

Partitioning of CD4+ cells yielded a CD45RA+ naive subset and a CD45RA-negative memory subset. To note about this clone: The target antigen is unknown.

Profiled with immunoSEQ multiplex PCR; TCRdb holds only in-frame clones, not every one. The sample shows 2 million to 2.5 million clones, under 97% of them seen only once. The CDR3 consists of 14 residues. Germline V gene sequence: CDR1 SQVTM, CDR2 ANQGSEA. The V gene lost 4 bases and the J gene lost 0 bases, with 11 bases spanning the gap. The source is a man aged 18 to 29 in good health. This chain links TRBV29-1 with TRBJ2-3; tentatively, D is TRBD1 (6 bases). The sequenced material came from naive CD4+ T cells sorted from blood. Subset noted: CD45RA+ positively selected. CDR3 coding DNA: TGCAGCGTTGTAAACAGGGCTAGCACAGATACGCAGTATTTT. Protein sequence: CSVVNRASTDTQYF.